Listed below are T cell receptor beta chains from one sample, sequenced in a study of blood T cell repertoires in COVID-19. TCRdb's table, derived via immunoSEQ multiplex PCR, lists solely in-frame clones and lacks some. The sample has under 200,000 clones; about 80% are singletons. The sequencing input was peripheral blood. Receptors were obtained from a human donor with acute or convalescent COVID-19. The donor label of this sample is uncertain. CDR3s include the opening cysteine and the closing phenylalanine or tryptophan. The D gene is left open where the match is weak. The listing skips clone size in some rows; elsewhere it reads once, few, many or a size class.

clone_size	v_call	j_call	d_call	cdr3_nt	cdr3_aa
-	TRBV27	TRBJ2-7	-	TGTGCCAGCACCCGTAAGGGGAACGAGCAGTACTTC	CASTRKGNEQYF
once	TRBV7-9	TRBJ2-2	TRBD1	TGTGCCAGCAGCCCGGACAGGGGGCAGCTGTTTTTT	CASSPDRGQLFF
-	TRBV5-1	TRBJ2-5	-	TGCGCCAGCAGCCCCGAGGTAGCTCGGGCCCAGTACTTC	CASSPEVARAQYF
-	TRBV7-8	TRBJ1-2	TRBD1	TGTGCCAGCAGCTTAGCGTCAGGGACAGCAGCTAACTATGGCTACACCTTC	CASSLASGTAANYGYTF
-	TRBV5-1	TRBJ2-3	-	TGCGCCAGCAGCTCCACATTCAGCACAGATACGCAGTATTTT	CASSSTFSTDTQYF
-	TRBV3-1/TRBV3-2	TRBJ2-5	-	TGTGCCAGCACCCCGCGGCGGGGGCGAAGGGAGACCCAGTACTTC	CASTPRRGRRETQYF
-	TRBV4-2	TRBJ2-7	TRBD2	TGTGCCAGCAGCCAAGAGGGGACTAGTTCCTTCTACGAGCAGTACTTC	CASSQEGTSSFYEQYF
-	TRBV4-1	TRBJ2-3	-	TGCGCCAGCAGCCAAGGGAAAGGAGGAGGGAGTACAGATACGCAGTATTTT	CASSQGKGGGSTDTQYF
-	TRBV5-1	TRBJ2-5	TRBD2	TGCGCCAGCAGCTTGGTGGGCGGACTAGCGGGAGGAAGTTTACAAGAGACCCAGTACTTC	CASSLVGGLAGGSLQETQYF
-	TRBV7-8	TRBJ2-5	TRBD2	TGTGCCAGCACCAGGGGACTAGCGGGGGGAGAGACCCAGTACTTC	CASTRGLAGGETQYF
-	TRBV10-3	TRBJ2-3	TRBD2	TGTGCCATCAGTGCCGGACTAGCGGGGAGCTACACAGATACGCAGTATTTT	CAISAGLAGSYTDTQYF
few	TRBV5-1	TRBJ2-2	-	TGCGCCAGCAGCTTGGCGGGGGACAGCCCTAACACCGGGGAGCTGTTTTTT	CASSLAGDSPNTGELFF
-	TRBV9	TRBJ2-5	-	TGTGCCAGCAGCCCAGATCTACAGCAAGAGACCCAGTACTTC	CASSPDLQQETQYF
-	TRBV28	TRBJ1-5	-	TGTGCCAGCAGTTCAGAGGGCAGGTGGGAGGGTAACACTCTGCTTAGCAATCAGCCCCAGCATTTT	CASSSEGRWEGNTLLSNQPQHF
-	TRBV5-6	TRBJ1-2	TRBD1	TGTGCCAGCAGCTTGGACAGGGGAAAGGGCTACACCTTC	CASSLDRGKGYTF
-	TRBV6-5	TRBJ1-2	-	TGTGCCAGCAGTCCCACAGAGTCCCGCTATGGCTACACCTTC	CASSPTESRYGYTF
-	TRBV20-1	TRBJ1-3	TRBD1	TGCAGTGCTAGTAAGGACAGGAGCTCTGGAAACACCATATATTTT	CSASKDRSSGNTIYF
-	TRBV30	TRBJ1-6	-	TGTGCCTGGAGGGTTCCCGGGTCTACTTCACCCCTCCACTTT	CAWRVPGSTSPLHF
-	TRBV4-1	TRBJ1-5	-	TGCGCCAGCAGCCCAGGCAGGGTTGATCAGCCCCAGCATTTT	CASSPGRVDQPQHF
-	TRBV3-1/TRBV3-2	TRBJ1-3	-	TGTGCCAGCAGCCAACCCCAGGGGACCGCCACGGGAAACACCATATATTTT	CASSQPQGTATGNTIYF
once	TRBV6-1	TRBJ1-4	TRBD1	TGTGCCAGCAGTGAATCGGGCAGGACAGGAACTAATGAAAAACTGTTTTTT	CASSESGRTGTNEKLFF
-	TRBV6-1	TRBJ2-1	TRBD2	TGTGCCAGCAGTGAAACCAGGGCTAGCGGGAGGAATGAGCAGTTCTTC	CASSETRASGRNEQFF
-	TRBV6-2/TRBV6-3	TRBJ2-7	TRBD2	TGTGCCAGCAGCGATACTAGCGGAAGCTCCTACGAGCAGTACTTC	CASSDTSGSSYEQYF
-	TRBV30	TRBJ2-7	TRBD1	TGTGCCGGGCCCCCCCCAACGGGACAGGGGCCCTACGAGCAGTACTTC	CAGPPPTGQGPYEQYF
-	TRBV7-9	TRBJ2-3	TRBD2	TGTGCCAGCAGCTTAGGCGGGGGGGCCACAGATACGCAGTATTTT	CASSLGGGATDTQYF
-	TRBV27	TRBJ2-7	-	TGTGCCAGCAGTTGGTCGAGCTCCTACGAGCAGTACTTC	CASSWSSSYEQYF
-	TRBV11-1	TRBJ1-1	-	TGTGCCAGCAGCTTAGACAGGTCGAACACTGAAGCTTTCTTT	CASSLDRSNTEAFF
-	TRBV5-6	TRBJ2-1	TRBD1	TGTGCCAGCAGCACCGACACCGGGACAGGGAACAATGAGCAGTTCTTC	CASSTDTGTGNNEQFF
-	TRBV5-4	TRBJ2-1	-	TGTGCCAGCAGCTTGGGGGGACTTAATCAATACAATGAGCAGTTCTTC	CASSLGGLNQYNEQFF
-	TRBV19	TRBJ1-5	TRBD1	TGTGCCAGTAGTTTCCTACAGGGGGCGGGGCAGCCCCAGCATTTT	CASSFLQGAGQPQHF
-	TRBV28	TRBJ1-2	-	TGTGCCAGCAGCTTGGATCCAGGGGCGGGCTATGGCTACACCTTC	CASSLDPGAGYGYTF
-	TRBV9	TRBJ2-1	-	TGTGCCAGCAGCGAGATGGGAGTATCGTACAATGAGCAGTTCTTC	CASSEMGVSYNEQFF
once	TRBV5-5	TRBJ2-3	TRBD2	TGTGCCAGCAGCTTGCGGACTAGCGGCGATACGCAGTATTTT	CASSLRTSGDTQYF
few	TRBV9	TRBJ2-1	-	TGTGCCAGCAGCGTAGCGGTAACCCGCAATGAGCAGTTCTTC	CASSVAVTRNEQFF
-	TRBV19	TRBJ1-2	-	TGTGCCAGTAGTACCCTGGGGACACCCACTAACTATGGCTACACCTTC	CASSTLGTPTNYGYTF
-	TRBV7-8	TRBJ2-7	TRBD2	TGTGCCAGCAGCTTAGGGCTCGGGAGGGCCTGGGACGAGCAGTACTTC	CASSLGLGRAWDEQYF
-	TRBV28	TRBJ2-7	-	TGTGCCAGCAGTTTTCAGGGACTTTCTACCTACGAGCAGTACTTC	CASSFQGLSTYEQYF
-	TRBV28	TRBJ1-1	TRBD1	TGTGCCAGCAGCCCGAGGACAGGTATGAACACTGAAGCTTTCTTT	CASSPRTGMNTEAFF
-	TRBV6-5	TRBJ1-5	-	TGTGCCAGCAGGAATTCGGGGAATGGCAATCAGCCCCAGCATTTT	CASRNSGNGNQPQHF
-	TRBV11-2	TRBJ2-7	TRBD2	TGTGCCAGCAGACCACTCAGCGGGAGGGTTCCCTACGAGCAGTACTTC	CASRPLSGRVPYEQYF
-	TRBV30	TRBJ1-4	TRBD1	TGTGCCTGGAATGCGGCCAGGGGGCTTGAAAAACTGTTTTTT	CAWNAARGLEKLFF
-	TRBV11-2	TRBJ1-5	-	TGTGCCAGCAGCTTAGACAGGGTCAATCAGCCCCAGCATTTT	CASSLDRVNQPQHF
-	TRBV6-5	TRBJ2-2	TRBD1	TGTGCCAGCAGAGCAGGACAGGGGGCAACCGGGGAGCTGTTTTTT	CASRAGQGATGELFF
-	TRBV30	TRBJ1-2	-	TGTGCCTGGAGTGTAGAGCGTGGCTACACCTTC	CAWSVERGYTF
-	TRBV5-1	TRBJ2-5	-	TGCGCCAGCAGCTTGGGAGGGCGAAGGGAGACCCAGTACTTC	CASSLGGRRETQYF
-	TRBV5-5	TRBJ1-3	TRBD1	TGTGCCAGCAGTTTAGACAGGGGAGCCGGAAACACCATATATTTT	CASSLDRGAGNTIYF
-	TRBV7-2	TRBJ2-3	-	TGTGCCAGCAGCTTAGTAGGGGGAGAGAACACAGATACGCAGTATTTT	CASSLVGGENTDTQYF
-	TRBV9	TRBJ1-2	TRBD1	TGTGCCAGCAGCCGCCGGGACAGGGGCCACTCTAACTATGGCTACACCTTC	CASSRRDRGHSNYGYTF